These T cell receptor beta chains were read from a single sample in a study of T cell repertoires in cytomegalovirus infection. Their antigens remain unidentified. TCRdb processed the reads anew with MiXCR; each CDR3 protein has one entry. Of some 130,000 distinct CDR3 sequences listed, under 30% are singletons. Sequenced input: PBMCs, sequenced either directly or after in vitro stimulation (not recorded which). These receptors were taken from a human donor in good health (CMV status not recorded). Some clones in this sample may be carry-over from other donors' samples. Both conserved end residues are part of each CDR3. D genes are given only for firm matches. The size entry is marked missing in some rows and otherwise reads once, few, many or a size class.

J	size	D	V	DNA	CDR3
TRBJ1-2	many	NA	TRBV7-2	TGTGCCAGCAGCTTACCAGATACGGCCCGCTATGGCTACACCTTC	CASSLPDTARYGYTF
TRBJ2-1	NA	TRBD2	TRBV7-2	TGTGCCAGCAGCCGAGCGGGATACAATGAGCAGTTCTTC	CASSRAGYNEQFF
TRBJ2-3	NA	TRBD1	TRBV11-2	TGTGCCAGCAGCTCCCCCGGGACAGGCGCCCCCGCAGATACGCAGTATTTT	CASSSPGTGAPADTQYF
TRBJ2-2	few	TRBD2	TRBV12-3/TRBV12-4	TGTGCCAGCACCCCACGGGGGGGCGCAGACGGGGAGCTGTTTTTT	CASTPRGGADGELFF
TRBJ2-3	NA	TRBD2	TRBV7-2	TGTGCCAGCAGCGAAAGCGGGAGGTCGGGGGGGGATACGCAGTATTTT	CASSESGRSGGDTQYF
TRBJ2-1	few	NA	TRBV5-6	TGTGCCAGCTTACGACAGGTCTACAATGAGCAGTTCTTC	CASLRQVYNEQFF
TRBJ2-2	NA	TRBD2	TRBV12-3/TRBV12-4	TGTGCCAGCAGTCTCGGACTAGCCGGGGAGCTGTTTTTT	CASSLGLAGELFF
TRBJ1-4	many	NA	TRBV6-1	NA	CASSTSTGWGEKLFF
TRBJ2-1	few	NA	TRBV5-6	TGTGCCAGCAGCTTGGAATCCGGGAGTGGGTCCTACAATGAGCAGTTCTTC	CASSLESGSGSYNEQFF
TRBJ2-3	few	TRBD1	TRBV12-3/TRBV12-4	TGTGCCAGCAGCCCTCAGGGGGCTGGAGATACGCAGTATTTT	CASSPQGAGDTQYF
TRBJ2-1	NA	TRBD1	TRBV15	TGTGCCACCAGCAGAGATCTAAGAGGGACAGGCCTGGGGGATGAGCAGTTCTTC	CATSRDLRGTGLGDEQFF
TRBJ1-2	few	NA	TRBV7-9	TGTGCCAGCAGCACCGGGACTCCACTCTATGGCTACACCTTC	CASSTGTPLYGYTF
TRBJ2-6	few	NA	TRBV4-2	TGTGCCAGCAGCCAGGGGCAGGGCCCTGGGGCCAACGTCCTGACTTTC	CASSQGQGPGANVLTF
TRBJ2-1	once	TRBD2	TRBV6-4	TGTGCCAGCAGTGAGACTAGCGGGACCCATGAGCAGTTCTTC	CASSETSGTHEQFF
TRBJ2-5	many	TRBD1	TRBV7-2	TGTGCCAGCAGCAAAAATGGACAGGCAATACAAGAGACCCAGTACTTC	CASSKNGQAIQETQYF
TRBJ2-3	NA	NA	TRBV27	TGTGCCAGCCTGGGGGGATCGGGACTCGGCACAGATACGCAGTATTTT	CASLGGSGLGTDTQYF
TRBJ1-1	NA	NA	TRBV12-3/TRBV12-4	TGTGCCAGCGCCACCCGCCCCCAGGCACCGTTGAACACTGAAGCTTTCTTT	CASATRPQAPLNTEAFF
TRBJ2-1	NA	TRBD2	TRBV7-2	TGTGCCAGCAGCTTAGTCGCGGGAGCTAATGAGCAGTTCTTC	CASSLVAGANEQFF
TRBJ2-5	NA	NA	TRBV7-6	TGTGCCAGCAGCTTACAGGGGTACCAAGAGACCCAGTACTTC	CASSLQGYQETQYF
TRBJ2-3	few	NA	TRBV6-5	TGTGCCAGCAGTGATTTACAGGGCTCAGATACGCAGTATTTT	CASSDLQGSDTQYF
TRBJ2-2	NA	NA	TRBV5-1	TGCGCCAGCAGCTTGAGGTCGACAGGAGAGAACACCGGGGAGCTGTTTTTT	CASSLRSTGENTGELFF
TRBJ2-1	many	NA	TRBV29-1	TGCAGCGTTGAAAATATAAATGAGCAGTTCTTC	CSVENINEQFF
TRBJ1-1	NA	TRBD1	TRBV19	TGTGCCAGTAGTATAGGGACAGGAAGAGCCGCGAACACTGAAGCTTTCTTT	CASSIGTGRAANTEAFF
TRBJ2-6	once	NA	TRBV15	TGTGCCACCAGTTATTCTGGGGCCAACGTCCTGACTTTC	CATSYSGANVLTF
TRBJ2-4	few	NA	TRBV7-3	TGTGCCAGCAGCTTAAGACGGGGAAACATTCAGTACTTC	CASSLRRGNIQYF
TRBJ2-1	NA	NA	TRBV19	TGTGCCAGTAGTTTCCAGTACAATGAGCAGTTCTTC	CASSFQYNEQFF
TRBJ1-1	NA	TRBD1	TRBV5-1	TGCGCCAGCAGTGGAAACAGGGGGAGTGGGAACACTGAAGCTTTCTTT	CASSGNRGSGNTEAFF
TRBJ2-7	few	NA	TRBV29-1	TGCAGCGTTGAACGACGGGAAATCCACGAGCAGTACTTC	CSVERREIHEQYF
TRBJ2-5	few	NA	TRBV12-3/TRBV12-4	TGTGCCAGCAACTCGGCCACAGAGCAAGAGACCCAGTACTTC	CASNSATEQETQYF
TRBJ1-1	NA	TRBD1	TRBV28	TGTGCCAGCAGTCTGATCGGGACAGACATGAACACTGAAGCTTTCTTT	CASSLIGTDMNTEAFF
TRBJ1-5	many	NA	TRBV7-2	TGTGCCAGCAGCTTAGGGGTGTCCAATCAGCCCCAGCATTTT	CASSLGVSNQPQHF
TRBJ2-5	NA	TRBD2	TRBV28	TGTGCCAGCAGTTTCCTAGCGGAGCCAGGGACCCAGTACTTC	CASSFLAEPGTQYF
TRBJ1-2	NA	TRBD1	TRBV7-9	TGTGCCAGCAGCTTAGTCTGGGACAGGAACTATGGCTACACCTTC	CASSLVWDRNYGYTF
TRBJ1-4	many	NA	TRBV28	TGTGCCAGCAGTTTTGGCCTCTTCGCAACTGATGAAAAACTGTTTTTT	CASSFGLFATDEKLFF
TRBJ2-1	NA	NA	TRBV28	TGTGCCACCCGAGGGGGGGGGAGCTCCTACAATGAGCAGTTCTTC	CATRGGGSSYNEQFF
TRBJ1-1	NA	TRBD1	TRBV19	TGTGCCAGTAGTATAGGAAACAGGGGGAACACTGAAGCTTTCTTT	CASSIGNRGNTEAFF
TRBJ2-3	many	NA	TRBV7-2	TGTGCCAGCAGCTTAGTCGGGACATACACAGATACGCAGTATTTT	CASSLVGTYTDTQYF
TRBJ2-7	NA	NA	TRBV5-6	TGTGCCAGCAGCTTGGAATTAGTTGGTGAGGGTTCCCTCTACGAGCAGTACTTC	CASSLELVGEGSLYEQYF
TRBJ2-1	few	TRBD2	TRBV11-3	TGTGCCAGCAGCTCCCCCCGACGGCGGGAGAGGAACAATGAGCAGTTCTTC	CASSSPRRRERNNEQFF
TRBJ1-3	NA	NA	TRBV11-2	TGTGCCAGCAGCTTACAGAAGAGCTCTGGAAACACCATATATTTT	CASSLQKSSGNTIYF
TRBJ1-2	NA	TRBD1	TRBV7-8	TGTGCCAGCAGCCCGGGGACAGGGAGAACGAACTATGGCTACACCTTC	CASSPGTGRTNYGYTF
TRBJ1-2	NA	TRBD1	TRBV7-2	TGTGCCAGCAGCCCGCGGACAGGAGACTATGGCTACACCTTC	CASSPRTGDYGYTF
TRBJ2-3	few	TRBD2	TRBV4-1	TGCGCCAGCAGCCAAGCAGGAAGCGGGATCACAGATACGCAGTATTTT	CASSQAGSGITDTQYF
TRBJ2-1	few	TRBD2	TRBV6-5	TGTGCCAGCAGTCGTGGCGGGAGGTCCTACAATGAGCAGTTCTTC	CASSRGGRSYNEQFF
TRBJ2-5	few	NA	TRBV7-2	TGTGCCAGCAGCTTAGGCCAGAGCCCGATCAGGACCCAGTACTTC	CASSLGQSPIRTQYF
TRBJ2-3	NA	NA	TRBV11-2	TGTGCCAGCAGCTTAGAAGCGGAGGGATACACGCAGTATTTT	CASSLEAEGYTQYF